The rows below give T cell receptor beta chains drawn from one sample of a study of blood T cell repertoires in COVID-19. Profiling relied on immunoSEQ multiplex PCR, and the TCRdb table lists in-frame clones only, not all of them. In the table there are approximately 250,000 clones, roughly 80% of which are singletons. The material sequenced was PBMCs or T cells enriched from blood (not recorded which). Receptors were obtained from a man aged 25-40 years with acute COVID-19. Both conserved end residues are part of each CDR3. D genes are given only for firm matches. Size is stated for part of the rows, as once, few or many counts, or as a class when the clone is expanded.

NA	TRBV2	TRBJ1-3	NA	TGTGCCAGCAGAGTAAACCAGGGCTCTGGAAACACCATATATTTT	CASRVNQGSGNTIYF
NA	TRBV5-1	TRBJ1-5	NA	TGCGCCAGCAGCTTGGTTGCGGGGCCGGACCAGCCCCAGCATTTT	CASSLVAGPDQPQHF
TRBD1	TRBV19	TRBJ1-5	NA	TGTGCCAGTAGTATGCCCATCAAAAGGACAGGCAGAAGCAATCAGCCCCAGCATTTT	CASSMPIKRTGRSNQPQHF
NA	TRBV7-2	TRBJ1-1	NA	TGTGCCAGCAGCTTAGGAGGTCCTGAAGCTTTCTTT	CASSLGGPEAFF
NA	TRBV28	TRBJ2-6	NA	TGTGCCAGCAGCTCCGCTGACAGGTCGGGGGCCAACGTCCTGACTTTC	CASSSADRSGANVLTF
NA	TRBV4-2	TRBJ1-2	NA	TGTGCCACCGGGGAAGCTAACTATGGCTACACCTTC	CATGEANYGYTF
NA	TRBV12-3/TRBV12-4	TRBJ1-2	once	TGTGCCAGCAGTCCGGATGGGAGCGGAGGCTACACCTTC	CASSPDGSGGYTF
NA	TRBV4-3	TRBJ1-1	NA	TGCGCCAGCAGCCAAGATGAGGGCACTGAAGCTTTCTTT	CASSQDEGTEAFF
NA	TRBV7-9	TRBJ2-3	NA	TGTGCCAGCAGCCCTTTAGATACGCAGTATTTT	CASSPLDTQYF
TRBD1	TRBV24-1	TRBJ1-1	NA	TGTGCCACCAGTGCTACGGACAGGGCAGCTTTCTTT	CATSATDRAAFF
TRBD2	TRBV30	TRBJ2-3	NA	TGTGCCTGGAGTCTAGCGGGAGCAGATACGCAGTATTTT	CAWSLAGADTQYF
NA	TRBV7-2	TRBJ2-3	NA	TGTGCCAGCAGCCTCAGTCCGGGACACAGTATCCTCGCAGATACGCAGTATTTT	CASSLSPGHSILADTQYF
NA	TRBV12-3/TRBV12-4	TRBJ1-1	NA	TGTGCCAGCCTTCCGTACATGAACACTGAAGCTTTCTTT	CASLPYMNTEAFF
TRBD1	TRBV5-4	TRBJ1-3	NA	TGTGCCAGCAGCTTGGAAGGAGGGGGCAAGGGAAACACCATATATTTT	CASSLEGGGKGNTIYF
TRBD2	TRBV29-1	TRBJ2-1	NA	TGCAGCGCCCAAGCATCGTCAGCGGGAGGTGAGCAGTTCTTC	CSAQASSAGGEQFF
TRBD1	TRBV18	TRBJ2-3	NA	TGTGCCAGCAGGAAGGGACAGGGGGCAGATACGCAGTATTTT	CASRKGQGADTQYF
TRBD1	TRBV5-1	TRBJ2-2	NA	TGCGCCAGCAGCTTGGCGGGACAGCCTCAGAGGGAGCTGTTTTTT	CASSLAGQPQRELFF
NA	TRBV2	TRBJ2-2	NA	TGTGCCAGCAGCCTGACCGGGGAGCTGTTTTTT	CASSLTGELFF